The sample holds many counts of the clone carrying this T cell receptor beta chain. Its antigen remains unidentified. TCRdb re-called the reads through MiXCR, storing one row per CDR3 protein. The sample carries approximately 150,000 distinct CDR3 sequences, roughly 6% recorded once. This entry comes from a study of T cell repertoires in cytomegalovirus infection. Whole-study context: Indications of both CMV infection and matching HLA type were provided by public TCR beta signatures.

Study results and caveats: Carriers of CMV plus the relevant HLA were identified by cumulative public TCR beta family frequency. HLA-C-restricted CMV-specific TCR beta clonotypes prevailed in the ex vivo response.

V was pared by 5 bases and J by 1 base, with 14 bases of the junction left unmatched. In germline, CDR1 is SGHTA, CDR2 FQGNSA. The CDR3 contains 19 residues. This clonotype was sampled from a human donor in good health (CMV status not recorded). Some clones in this sample may be carry-over from other donors' samples. This chain links TRBV7-2 with TRBJ2-6; 7 nucleotides line up with TRBD2. The specimen was PBMCs. This CDR3 is CASSPGQTSLRSGANVLTF. CDR3 DNA: TGTGCCAGCAGCCCCGGGCAGACTAGCCTCCGGTCTGGGGCCAACGTCCTGACTTTC.